This T cell receptor (beta chain) was captured by sequencing in a study of cytomegalovirus exposure and HLA in healthy donors. General study results and limits: Prediction of most subjects' HLA-A and HLA-B alleles by TCR beta sequences was reportedly accurate.

Of note for this clone: The antigen is unknown.

60 Vbeta and 13 Jbeta primers were used in PCR. Using immunoSEQ multiplex PCR, the repertoire was profiled, and TCRdb retains in-frame clones only, with some absent. The profile covers roughly 140,000 clones, with over 65% appearing a single time and under 3% taken by the ten largest. In germline, CDR1 is LNHDA, CDR2 SQIVND (reference sequence). V trimming: 5 bases; J trimming: 4 bases; junction bases outside the gene matches: 14. The CDR3 runs 17 residues. The genes are TRBV19 and TRBJ1-5; TRBD1 matches 7 bases. The sequenced sample consisted of PBMCs. The source of this sequence is a female donor in good health and CMV-seronegative. CDR3 sequence reads: CASSDLNPRQGNQPQHF. DNA of the CDR3: TGTGCCAGTAGTGATCTGAACCCCAGACAGGGTAATCAGCCCCAGCATTTT.